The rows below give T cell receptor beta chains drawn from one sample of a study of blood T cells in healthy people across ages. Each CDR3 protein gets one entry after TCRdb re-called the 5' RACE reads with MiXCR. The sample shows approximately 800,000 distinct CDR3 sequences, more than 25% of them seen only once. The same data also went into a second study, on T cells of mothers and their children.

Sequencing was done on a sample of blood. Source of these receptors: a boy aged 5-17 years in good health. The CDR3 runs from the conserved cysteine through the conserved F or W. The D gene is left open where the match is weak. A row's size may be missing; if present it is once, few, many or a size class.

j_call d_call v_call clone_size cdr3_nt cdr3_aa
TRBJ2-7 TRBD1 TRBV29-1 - TGCAGCGTGTCGGGACAGACCTTATCCTACGAGCAGTACTTC CSVSGQTLSYEQYF
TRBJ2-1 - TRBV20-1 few TGCAGTGTTTGGACAGCCTCCTACAATGAGCAGTTCTTC CSVWTASYNEQFF
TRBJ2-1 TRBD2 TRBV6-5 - TGTGCCAGCAGCCCGCCCTTACTAGCGCATGAGCAGTTCTTC CASSPPLLAHEQFF
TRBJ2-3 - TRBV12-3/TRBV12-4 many TGTGCCAGCAGTTTACTCAGCACAGATACGCAGTATTTT CASSLLSTDTQYF
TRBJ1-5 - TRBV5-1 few TGCGCCAGCAGCTTGTCACATGGGGGCAATCAGCCCCAGCATTTT CASSLSHGGNQPQHF
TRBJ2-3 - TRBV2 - TGTGCCAGCAGTCGACAGGCGTCTCGCACAGATACGCAGTATTTT CASSRQASRTDTQYF
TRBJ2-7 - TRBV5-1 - TGCGCCAGCAGCTTTGGGGGCCTTTTATCGTCCTACGAGCAGTACTTC CASSFGGLLSSYEQYF
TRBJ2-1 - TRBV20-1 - TGCAGTGCTGGGCGGGGTGGCATTGGCTACAATGAGCAGTTCTTC CSAGRGGIGYNEQFF
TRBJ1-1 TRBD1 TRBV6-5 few TGTGCCAGCAGTTACGACAGGGGGAGGACTGAAGCTTTCTTT CASSYDRGRTEAFF
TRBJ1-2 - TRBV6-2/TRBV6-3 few TGTGCCAGCAGTGCCACGTACACGGTTAACTATGGCTACACCTTC CASSATYTVNYGYTF
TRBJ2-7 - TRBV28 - TGTGCCAGCAGGGGCGGCCGACCGGCCTACGAGCAGTACTTC CASRGGRPAYEQYF
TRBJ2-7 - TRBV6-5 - TGTGCCAGCAGTTACTTGGGATGGGGCGAGCAGTACTTC CASSYLGWGEQYF
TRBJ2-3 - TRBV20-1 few TGCAGTGCACCTTGGGGGAACGCAGATACGCAGTATTTT CSAPWGNADTQYF
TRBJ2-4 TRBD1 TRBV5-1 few TGCGCCGGCAGCGTGGACAGGGCGACCAAAAACATTCAGTACTTC CAGSVDRATKNIQYF
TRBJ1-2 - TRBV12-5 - TGTGCTAGTGTTCGGGGGGGGCTTTACTATGGCTACACCTTC CASVRGGLYYGYTF
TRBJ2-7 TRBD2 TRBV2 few TGTGCCAGCAGGCCCCCTCTCGGGGGGGACACCTACGAGCAGTACTTC CASRPPLGGDTYEQYF
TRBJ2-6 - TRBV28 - TGTGCCAGCTCCCCACCCGGATCCTACTCTGGGGCCAACGTCCTGACTTTC CASSPPGSYSGANVLTF
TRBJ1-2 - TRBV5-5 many TGTGCCAGCAGCGGAGGGGGGAACTATGGCTACACCTTC CASSGGGNYGYTF
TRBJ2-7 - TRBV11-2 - TGTGCCAGCAGCTTAGGGACACCCTCCTACGAGCAGTACTTC CASSLGTPSYEQYF
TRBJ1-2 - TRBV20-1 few TGCAGTGCTAGAGGGGGGGGCGGACAGTCTAACTATGGCTACACCTTC CSARGGGGQSNYGYTF
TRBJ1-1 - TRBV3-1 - TGTGCCAGCAGCCAAGATGGAAGTTCTCCCCGTGTTCCTGAAGCTTTCTTT CASSQDGSSPRVPEAFF
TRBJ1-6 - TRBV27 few TGTGCCAGCAGCACCTCGAGAGGGCTAAAGCCCCAAACCTCTAGCTCCTATAATTCACCCCTCCACTTT CASSTSRGLKPQTSSSYNSPLHF
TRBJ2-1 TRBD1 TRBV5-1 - TGCGCCAGCAGCTTAGCCCGGACAGGGCATACGTCCAATGAGCAGTTCTTC CASSLARTGHTSNEQFF
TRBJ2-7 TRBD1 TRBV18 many TGTGCCAGCTCACCACAGGGGACAGGGATCTACGAGCAGTACTTC CASSPQGTGIYEQYF
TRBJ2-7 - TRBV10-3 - TGTGCCACGGGGGTAACTCAGGGGTACGAGCAGTACTTC CATGVTQGYEQYF
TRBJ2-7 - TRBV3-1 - TGTGCCAGCAGCTCTGACTGGGAGTCCTTGGAGCAGTACTTC CASSSDWESLEQYF
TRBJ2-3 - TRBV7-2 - TGTGCCAGCAGCCGTACAGGGATCCTCACAGATACGCAGTATTTT CASSRTGILTDTQYF
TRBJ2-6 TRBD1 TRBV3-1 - TGTGCCAGCAGACAACAGGGGGCGAGTGGGGCCAACGTCCTGACTTTC CASRQQGASGANVLTF
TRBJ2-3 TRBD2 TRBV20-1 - TGCAGTGCGACGGGACTAGCGGGGCGCACAGATACGCAGTATTTT CSATGLAGRTDTQYF
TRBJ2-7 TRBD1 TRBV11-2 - TGTGCCAGCAGCACCGGGACAGGGAGGAAGGCTCGCGAGCAGTACTTC CASSTGTGRKAREQYF
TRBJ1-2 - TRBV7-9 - TGTGCCAGCACCGCTGATGGGGGGGACTATGGCTACACCTTC CASTADGGDYGYTF
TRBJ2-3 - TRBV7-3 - TGTGCCAGCAGTATAGTGGCTCAGGCAGATACGCAGTATTTT CASSIVAQADTQYF
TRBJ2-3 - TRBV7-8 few TGTGCCAGTAGCTTAGAAGGGACTCCCACAGATACGCAGTATTTT CASSLEGTPTDTQYF
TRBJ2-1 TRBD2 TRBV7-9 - TGTGCCAGCAGCTTTTCGCGGGGGGGTTTCAATGAGCAGTTCTTC CASSFSRGGFNEQFF
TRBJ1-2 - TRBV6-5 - TGTGCCAGCAGTTACTCACGGGGGCCCTATGGCTACACCTTC CASSYSRGPYGYTF
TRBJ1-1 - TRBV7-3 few TGTGCCAGCAGGTTGGGGGTGGGGACTGAAGCTTTCTTT CASRLGVGTEAFF
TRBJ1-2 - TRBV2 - TGTGCCAGCTTGGGGGAGCCTAACTATGGCTACACCTTC CASLGEPNYGYTF
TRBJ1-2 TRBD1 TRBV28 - TGTGCCACCTTCTCCGGGACAGGGTTCACCTATGGCTACACCTTC CATFSGTGFTYGYTF
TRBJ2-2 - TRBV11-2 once TGTGCCAGCAGCTTAGCTCCCAAGGGGACCGGGGAGCTGTTTTTT CASSLAPKGTGELFF
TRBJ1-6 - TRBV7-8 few TGTGCCAGCAGCTTAGATCAGGAAAGCTCCTATAATTCACCCCTCCACTTT CASSLDQESSYNSPLHF
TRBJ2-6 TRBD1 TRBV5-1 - TGCGCCAGCAGCTTAACAGGGGATTCAGGGGCCAACGTCCTGACTTTC CASSLTGDSGANVLTF
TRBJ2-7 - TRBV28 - TGTGCCAGCAGTTTTAGGGGGGATGGAGGATTGAAGCAGTACTTC CASSFRGDGGLKQYF
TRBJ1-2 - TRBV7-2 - TGTGCCAGCAGCTCCCCCCTGGGGGGCACTAACTATGGCTACACCTTC CASSSPLGGTNYGYTF
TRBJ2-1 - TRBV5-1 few TGCGCCAGCAGCTTGGTCGGGGGCCCCAATGAGCAGTTCTTC CASSLVGGPNEQFF
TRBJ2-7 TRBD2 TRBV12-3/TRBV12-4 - TGTGCCAGCAGTTTGAGAGGGACTAACGAGCAGTACTTC CASSLRGTNEQYF
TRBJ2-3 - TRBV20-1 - TGCAGTGCTAGATCCCTCCTACCGACAGGCCACACAGATACGCAGTATTTT CSARSLLPTGHTDTQYF